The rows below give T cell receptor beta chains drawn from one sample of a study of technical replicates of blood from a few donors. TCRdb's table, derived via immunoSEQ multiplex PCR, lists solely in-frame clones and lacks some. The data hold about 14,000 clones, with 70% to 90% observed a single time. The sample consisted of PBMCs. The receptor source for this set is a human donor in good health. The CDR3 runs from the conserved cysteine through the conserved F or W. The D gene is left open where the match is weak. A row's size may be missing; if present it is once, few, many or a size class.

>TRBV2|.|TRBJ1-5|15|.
TGTGCCAGCAGTCTGACTGTCTATAGCAATCAGCCCCAGCATTTT
CASSLTVYSNQPQHF
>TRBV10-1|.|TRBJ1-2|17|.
TGCGCCAGCAGTGAGTCGACGTCCCAGGGGCGAGAGACTGGCTACACCTTC
CASSESTSQGRETGYTF
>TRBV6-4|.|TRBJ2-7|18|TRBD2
TGTGCCACCATCCCGGGGCGGGGGAGAGGGACTAGAGCCTACGAGCAGTACTTC
CATIPGRGRGTRAYEQYF
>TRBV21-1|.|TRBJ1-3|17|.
TGTGCCAGCAGGGGCGGACAGGGGTGTTCTCAAGGAAACACCATATATTTT
CASRGGQGCSQGNTIYF
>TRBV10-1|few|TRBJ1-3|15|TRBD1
TGCGCCAGCAGTGGACAGGGGGTCGCTGGAAACACCATATATTTT
CASSGQGVAGNTIYF
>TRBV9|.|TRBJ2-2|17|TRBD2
TGTGCCAGCAGCGTAGCCGTGGGAGGGCTGCTCACCGGGGAGCTGTTTTTT
CASSVAVGGLLTGELFF
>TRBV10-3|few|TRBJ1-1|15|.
TGTGCCATCAGTGAGTCGGGGGCAGCTAACACTGAAGCTTTCTTT
CAISESGAANTEAFF
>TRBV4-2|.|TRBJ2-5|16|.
TGTGCCAGCAGCCAAGTTATCGGAGGCCCACAAGAGACCCAGTACTTC
CASSQVIGGPQETQYF
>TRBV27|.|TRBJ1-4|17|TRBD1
TGTGCCAGCAGTACCCGGGACAGAGCCGCAACTAATGAAAAACTGTTTTTT
CASSTRDRAATNEKLFF
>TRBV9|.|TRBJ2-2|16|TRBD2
TGTGCCAGCAGCCGGCCGGCGGGAGGGAACACCGGGGAGCTGTTTTTT
CASSRPAGGNTGELFF
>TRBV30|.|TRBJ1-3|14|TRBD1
TGTGCCTGGGGACAGGGGTTTTCTGGAAACACCATATATTTT
CAWGQGFSGNTIYF
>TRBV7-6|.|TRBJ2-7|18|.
TGTGCCAGCAGCTTAGCTACGGTCCCCAATCGACAAGACCACGAGCAGTACTTC
CASSLATVPNRQDHEQYF
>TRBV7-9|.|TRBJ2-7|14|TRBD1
TGTGCCAGCAGCAGGGGACAGGGCTTTGGCGAGCAGTACTTC
CASSRGQGFGEQYF
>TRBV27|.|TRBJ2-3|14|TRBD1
TGTGCCAGCCAGGACAGGGGAGGCCCAGATACGCAGTATTTT
CASQDRGGPDTQYF
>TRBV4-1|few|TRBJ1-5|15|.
TGCGCCAGCAGCCAAGATCAACAGGGCGGACAGCCCCAGCATTTT
CASSQDQQGGQPQHF
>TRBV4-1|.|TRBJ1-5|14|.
TGCGCCAGCAGCCAAGACAGTAACAATCAGCCCCAGCATTTT
CASSQDSNNQPQHF
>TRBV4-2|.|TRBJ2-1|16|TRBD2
TGTGCCAGCAGCCAAGATTACCTAGCGGGGTACAATGAGCAGTTCTTC
CASSQDYLAGYNEQFF
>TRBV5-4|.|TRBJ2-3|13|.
TGTGCCAGCAGCCCCCGCTCCGCGGATACGCAGTATTTT
CASSPRSADTQYF
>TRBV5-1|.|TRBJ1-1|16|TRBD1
TGCGCCAGCAGCTTGGCCTTAGGAGGGGGCGGTACTGAAGCTTTCTTT
CASSLALGGGGTEAFF
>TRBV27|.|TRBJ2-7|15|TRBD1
TGTGCCAGCAGTTTATGGGGACAGGGGTCCTACGAGCAGTACTTC
CASSLWGQGSYEQYF
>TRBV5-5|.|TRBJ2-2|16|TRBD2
TGTGCCAGCAGCCAGGGGACTAGCGCGAACACCGGGGAGCTGTTTTTT
CASSQGTSANTGELFF
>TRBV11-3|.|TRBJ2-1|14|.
TGTGCCAGCAGCTTATCGGTAGCCTACAATGAGCAGTTCTTC
CASSLSVAYNEQFF
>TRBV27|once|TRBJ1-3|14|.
TGTGCCAGCAGTTTCGGAGGGTCTGGAAACACCATATATTTT
CASSFGGSGNTIYF
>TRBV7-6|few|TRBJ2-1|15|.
TGTGCCAGCAGCTTTTCAGGGAACCCCTACAATGAGCAGTTCTTC
CASSFSGNPYNEQFF
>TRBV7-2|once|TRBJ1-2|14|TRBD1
TGTGCCAGCAGCGCCCGGGACAGAGAATATGGCTACACCTTC
CASSARDREYGYTF
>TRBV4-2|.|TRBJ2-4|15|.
TGTGCCAGCAGCGAGGAGGTTTTAGCCAAAAACATTCAGTACTTC
CASSEEVLAKNIQYF
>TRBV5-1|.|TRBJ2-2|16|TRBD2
TGCGCCAGCAGCCTCACTAGCGGGAGTGGCACCGGGGAGCTGTTTTTT
CASSLTSGSGTGELFF
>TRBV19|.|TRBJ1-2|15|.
TGTGCCAGTAGAGCCGTTACCAAGACTAACTATGGCTACACCTTC
CASRAVTKTNYGYTF
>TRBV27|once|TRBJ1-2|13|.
TGTGCCAGCAGTTTAAGGGGGATCTATGGCTACACCTTC
CASSLRGIYGYTF
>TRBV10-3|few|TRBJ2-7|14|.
TGTGCCATCTTCTTCCCGGGACTCCAGGACGAGCAGTACTTC
CAIFFPGLQDEQYF
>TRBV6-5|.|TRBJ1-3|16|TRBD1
TGTGCCAGCAGTTACACAGGACAGGGCCCGGGAAACACCATATATTTT
CASSYTGQGPGNTIYF
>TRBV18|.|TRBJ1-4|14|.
TGTGCCAGCTCACCTTTAACAGGGAATGAAAAACTGTTTTTT
CASSPLTGNEKLFF
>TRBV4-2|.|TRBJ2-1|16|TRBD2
TGTGCCAGCAGCCAAGTCTCGGGACTAGGGGAGAGGGAGCAGTTCTTC
CASSQVSGLGEREQFF
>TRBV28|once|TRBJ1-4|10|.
TGTGCCAGCCAGTTGGAAAAACTGTTTTTT
CASQLEKLFF
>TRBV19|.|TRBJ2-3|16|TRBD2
TGTGCCAGTAGACCCGGACTAGCGGGAATCACAGATACGCAGTATTTT
CASRPGLAGITDTQYF
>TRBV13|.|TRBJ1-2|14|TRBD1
TGTGCCAGCAGCGGACAGGTTTTGCTAGAGGGCTACACCTTC
CASSGQVLLEGYTF
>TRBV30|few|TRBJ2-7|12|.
TGTGCCTGGAGTGTAACGGTCTCGAAGCAGTACTTC
CAWSVTVSKQYF
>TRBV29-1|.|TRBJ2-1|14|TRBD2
TGCAGCGTTGAAGACAGCGGGAAAGTGAGAGAGCAGTTCTTC
CSVEDSGKVREQFF
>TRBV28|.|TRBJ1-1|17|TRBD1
TGTGCCAGCAGTTCCTGGACAGGGGGCGATTTCGGCACTGAAGCTTTCTTT
CASSSWTGGDFGTEAFF
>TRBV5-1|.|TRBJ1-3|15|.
TGCGCCAGCAGTGCCAGGGGAAGCTCTGGAAACACCATATATTTT
CASSARGSSGNTIYF
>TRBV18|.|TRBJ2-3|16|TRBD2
TGTGCCAGCTCAGCAAGGGGACTAGCGGGAGCAGATACGCAGTATTTT
CASSARGLAGADTQYF
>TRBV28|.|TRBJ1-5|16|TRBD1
TGTGCCAGCAGCGAACCCCAGGGGGTGTACAATCAGCCCCAGCATTTT
CASSEPQGVYNQPQHF
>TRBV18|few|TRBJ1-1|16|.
TGTGCCAGCTCACCCCCTGAGGGAAATGGAGGGACTGAAGCTTTCTTT
CASSPPEGNGGTEAFF
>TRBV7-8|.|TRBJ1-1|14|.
TGTGCCAGCAGCTTAACAGGGCGGTGGACTGAAGCTTTCTTT
CASSLTGRWTEAFF
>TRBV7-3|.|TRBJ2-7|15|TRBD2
TGTGCCAGCAGCCAAGGACTAGCGGGCCCCTACGAGCAGTACTTC
CASSQGLAGPYEQYF
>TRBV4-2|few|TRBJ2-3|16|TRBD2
TGTGCCAGCAGCCAAGATCTAGCGGGAGGCACAGATACGCAGTATTTT
CASSQDLAGGTDTQYF
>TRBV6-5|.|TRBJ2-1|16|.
TGTGCCAGCAGTTACGGACGGGAGCCTCTTACGGGGGAGCAGTTCTTC
CASSYGREPLTGEQFF
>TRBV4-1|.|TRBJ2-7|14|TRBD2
TGCGCCAGCAGCCAAGATAGAACTAGCGGAGAGCAGTACTTC
CASSQDRTSGEQYF
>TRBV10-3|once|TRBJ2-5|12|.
TGTGCCATCAGTGGGGCCCAAGAGACCCAGTACTTC
CAISGAQETQYF
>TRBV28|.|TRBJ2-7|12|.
TGTGCCAGCAGTTACTACAGGGACGAGCAGTACTTC
CASSYYRDEQYF
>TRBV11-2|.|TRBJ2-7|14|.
TGTGCCAGCAGCCAGGGAACAAGTATATACGAGCAGTACTTC
CASSQGTSIYEQYF
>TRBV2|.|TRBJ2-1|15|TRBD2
TGTGCCAGCAGTGAACCGGGGGGAGTCCACAATGAGCAGTTCTTC
CASSEPGGVHNEQFF
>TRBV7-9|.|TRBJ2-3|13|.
TGTGCCAGCAGCTTAGTAAGCACAGATACGCAGTATTTT
CASSLVSTDTQYF
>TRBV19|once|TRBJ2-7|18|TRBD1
TGTGCCAGTAGTGCCTTGTCCACTTTTGAGGGACAGGGTGGCGAGCAGTACTTC
CASSALSTFEGQGGEQYF
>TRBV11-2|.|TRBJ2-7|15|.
TGTGCCAGCAGCCCCTCGCAGTGGGGCCTTTACGAGCAGTACTTC
CASSPSQWGLYEQYF
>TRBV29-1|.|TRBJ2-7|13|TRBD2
TGCAGCGTTCTCTTAGCGGGGAACTACGAGCAGTACTTC
CSVLLAGNYEQYF
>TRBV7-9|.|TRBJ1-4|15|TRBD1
TGTGCCAGCAGCTCCTCCGGGACAGGGAATGAAAAACTGTTTTTT
CASSSSGTGNEKLFF
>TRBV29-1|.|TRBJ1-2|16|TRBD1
TGCAGCGTTGAAGTGCGTGGGACAGGGGGCCACTATGGCTACACCTTC
CSVEVRGTGGHYGYTF
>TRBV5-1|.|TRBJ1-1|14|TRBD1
TGCGCCAGCAACCCAGGGACAGGGGGCCTCGAAGCTTTCTTT
CASNPGTGGLEAFF